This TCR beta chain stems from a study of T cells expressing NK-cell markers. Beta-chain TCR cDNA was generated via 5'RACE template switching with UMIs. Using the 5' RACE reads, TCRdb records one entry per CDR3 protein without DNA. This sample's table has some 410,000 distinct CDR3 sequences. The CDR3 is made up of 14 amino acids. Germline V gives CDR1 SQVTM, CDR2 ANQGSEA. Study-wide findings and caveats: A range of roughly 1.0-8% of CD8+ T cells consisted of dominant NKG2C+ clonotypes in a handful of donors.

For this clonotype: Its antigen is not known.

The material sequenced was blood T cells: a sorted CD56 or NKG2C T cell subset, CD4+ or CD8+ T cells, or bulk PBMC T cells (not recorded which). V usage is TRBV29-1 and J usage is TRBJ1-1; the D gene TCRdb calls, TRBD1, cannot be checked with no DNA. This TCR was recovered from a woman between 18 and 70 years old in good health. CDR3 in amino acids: CSVMTGTGNTEAFF.